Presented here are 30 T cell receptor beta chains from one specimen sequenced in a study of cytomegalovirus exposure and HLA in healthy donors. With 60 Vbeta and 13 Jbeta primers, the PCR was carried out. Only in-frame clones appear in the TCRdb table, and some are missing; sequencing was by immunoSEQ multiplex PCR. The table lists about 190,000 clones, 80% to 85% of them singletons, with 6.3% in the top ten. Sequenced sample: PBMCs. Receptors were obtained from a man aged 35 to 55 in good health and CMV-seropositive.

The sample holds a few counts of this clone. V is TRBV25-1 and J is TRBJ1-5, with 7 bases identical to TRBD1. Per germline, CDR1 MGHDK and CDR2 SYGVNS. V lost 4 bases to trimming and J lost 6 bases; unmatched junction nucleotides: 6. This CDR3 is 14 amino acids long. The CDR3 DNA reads TGTGCCAGCAGTGCCCAGGGGGAAAGTCAGCCCCAGCATTTT. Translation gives CASSAQGESQPQHF.

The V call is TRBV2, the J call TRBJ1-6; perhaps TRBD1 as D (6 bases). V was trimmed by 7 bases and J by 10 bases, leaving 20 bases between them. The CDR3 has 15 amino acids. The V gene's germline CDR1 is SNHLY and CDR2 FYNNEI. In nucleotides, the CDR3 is TGTGCCAGCAAAGGGAACCCCGAACAGGGATCACCCCTCCACTTT. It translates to CASKGNPEQGSPLHF.

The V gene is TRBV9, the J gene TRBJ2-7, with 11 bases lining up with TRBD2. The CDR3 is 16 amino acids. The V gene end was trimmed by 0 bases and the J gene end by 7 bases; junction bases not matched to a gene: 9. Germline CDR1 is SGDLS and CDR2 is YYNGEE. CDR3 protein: CASSVDTSGGVREQYF. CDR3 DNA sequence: TGTGCCAGCAGCGTAGATACTAGCGGGGGAGTCAGGGAGCAGTACTTC.

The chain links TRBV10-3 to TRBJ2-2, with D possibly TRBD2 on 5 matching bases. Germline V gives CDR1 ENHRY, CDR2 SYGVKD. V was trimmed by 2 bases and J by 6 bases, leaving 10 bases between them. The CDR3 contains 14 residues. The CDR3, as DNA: TGTGCCATCAGTGAGGGACTGCCGTCCGGGGAGCTGTTTTTT. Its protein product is CAISEGLPSGELFF.

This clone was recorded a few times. The DNA of the CDR3 is TGTGCCAGCAGTGGCCGTTCGGCGAGGTCCTACAATGAGCAGTTCTTC. Amino acid sequence: CASSGRSARSYNEQFF. The rearrangement uses TRBV25-1 and TRBJ2-1; D uncertain. Per germline, CDR1 MGHDK and CDR2 SYGVNS. V was trimmed by 4 bases and J by 1 base, leaving 14 bases between them. The CDR3 is 16 amino acids.

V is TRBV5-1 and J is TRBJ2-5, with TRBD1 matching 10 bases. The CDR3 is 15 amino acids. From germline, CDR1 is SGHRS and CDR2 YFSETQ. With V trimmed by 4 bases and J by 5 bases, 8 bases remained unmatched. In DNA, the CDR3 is TGCGCCAGCAGCCCCCGACAGGGGGCAGAGGAGACCCAGTACTTC. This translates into CASSPRQGAEETQYF.

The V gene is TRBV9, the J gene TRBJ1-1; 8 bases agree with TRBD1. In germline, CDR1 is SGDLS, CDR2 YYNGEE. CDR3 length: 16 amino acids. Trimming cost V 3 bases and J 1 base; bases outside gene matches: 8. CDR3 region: CASSEFQGAGNTEAFF. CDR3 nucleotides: TGTGCCAGCAGCGAGTTCCAGGGGGCAGGGAACACTGAAGCTTTCTTT.

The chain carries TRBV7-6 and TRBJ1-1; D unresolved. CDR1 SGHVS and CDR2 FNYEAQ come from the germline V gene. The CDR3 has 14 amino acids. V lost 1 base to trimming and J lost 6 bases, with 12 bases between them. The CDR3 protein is CASSLGSEGAEAFF. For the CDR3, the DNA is TGTGCCAGCAGCTTAGGGAGTGAGGGTGCTGAAGCTTTCTTT.

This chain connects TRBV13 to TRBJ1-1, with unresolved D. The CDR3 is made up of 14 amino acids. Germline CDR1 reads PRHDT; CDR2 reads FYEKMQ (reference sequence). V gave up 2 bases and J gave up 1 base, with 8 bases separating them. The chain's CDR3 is CASSLPQKNTEAFF. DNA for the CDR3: TGTGCCAGCAGCTTACCCCAGAAGAACACTGAAGCTTTCTTT.

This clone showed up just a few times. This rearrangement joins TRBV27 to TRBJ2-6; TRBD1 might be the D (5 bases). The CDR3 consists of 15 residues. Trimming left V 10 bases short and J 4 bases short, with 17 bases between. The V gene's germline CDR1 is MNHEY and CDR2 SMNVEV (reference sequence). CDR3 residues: CATKNSGLGANVLTF. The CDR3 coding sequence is TGTGCCACCAAGAACTCAGGGTTAGGGGCCAACGTCCTGACTTTC. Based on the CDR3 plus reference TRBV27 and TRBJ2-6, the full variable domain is EAQVTQNPRYLITVTGKKLTVTCSQNMNHEYMSWYRQDPGLGLRQIYYSMNVEVTDKGDVPEGYKVSRKEKRNFPLILESPSPNQTSLYFCATKNSGLGANVLTFGAGSRLTVL.

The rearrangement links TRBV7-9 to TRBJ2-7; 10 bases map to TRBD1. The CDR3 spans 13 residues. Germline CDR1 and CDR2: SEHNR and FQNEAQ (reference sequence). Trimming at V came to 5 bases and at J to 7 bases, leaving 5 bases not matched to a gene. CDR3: CASSHGQGVEQYF. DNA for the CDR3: TGTGCCAGCAGCCACGGACAGGGGGTTGAGCAGTACTTC. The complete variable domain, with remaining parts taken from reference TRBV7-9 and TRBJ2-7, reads DTGVSQNPRHKITKRGQNVTFRCDPISEHNRLYWYRQTLGQGPEFLTYFQNEAQLEKSRLLSDRFSAERPKGSFSTLEIQRTEQGDSAMYLCASSHGQGVEQYFGPGTRLTVT.

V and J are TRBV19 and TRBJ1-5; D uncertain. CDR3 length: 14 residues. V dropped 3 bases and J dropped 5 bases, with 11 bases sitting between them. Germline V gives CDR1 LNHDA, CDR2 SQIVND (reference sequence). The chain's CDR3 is CASSISGLDQPQHF. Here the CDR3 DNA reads TGTGCCAGTAGTATTTCGGGTCTGGATCAGCCCCAGCATTTT.

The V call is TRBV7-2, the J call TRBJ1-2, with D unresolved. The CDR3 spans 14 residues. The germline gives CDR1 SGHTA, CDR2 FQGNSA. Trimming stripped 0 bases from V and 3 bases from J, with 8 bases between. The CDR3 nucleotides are TGTGCCAGCAGCTTAGCTGTCGGGGACTATGGCTACACCTTC. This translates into CASSLAVGDYGYTF.

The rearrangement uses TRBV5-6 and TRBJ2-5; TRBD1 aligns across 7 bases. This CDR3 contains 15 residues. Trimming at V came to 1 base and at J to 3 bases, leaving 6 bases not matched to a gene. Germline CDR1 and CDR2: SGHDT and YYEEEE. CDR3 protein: CASSLIRDREETQYF. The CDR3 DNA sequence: TGTGCCAGCAGCTTGATCCGGGACAGAGAAGAGACCCAGTACTTC.

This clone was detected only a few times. CDR3 sequence (DNA): TGTGCCAGCAATTACTTCGGACAGGGGGGGTCCGGGGAGCTGTTTTTT. Translated: CASNYFGQGGSGELFF. V gene TRBV27 combines with J gene TRBJ2-2; 10 nucleotides match TRBD1. The CDR3 has 16 residues. Trimming took 7 bases from V and 6 from J; bases not matched to a gene: 11. CDR1 is MNHEY and CDR2 is SMNVEV in the germline V gene (reference sequence).

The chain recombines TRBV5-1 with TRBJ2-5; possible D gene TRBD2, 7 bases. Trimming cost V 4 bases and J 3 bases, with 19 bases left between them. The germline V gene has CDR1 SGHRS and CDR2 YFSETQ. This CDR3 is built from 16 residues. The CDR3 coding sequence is TGCGCCAGCAGCCCACAAGGGGGAGGGGGAAAAGAGACCCAGTACTTC. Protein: CASSPQGGGGKETQYF. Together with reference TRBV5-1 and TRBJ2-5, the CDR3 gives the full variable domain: KAGVTQTPRYLIKTRGQQVTLSCSPISGHRSVSWYQQTPGQGLQFLFEYFSETQRNKGNFPGRFSGRQFSNSRSEMNVSTLELGDSALYLCASSPQGGGGKETQYFGPGTRLLVL.

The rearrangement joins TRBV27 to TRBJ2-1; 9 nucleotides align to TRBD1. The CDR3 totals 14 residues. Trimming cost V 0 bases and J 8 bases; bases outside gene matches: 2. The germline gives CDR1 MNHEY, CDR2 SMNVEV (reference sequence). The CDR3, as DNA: TGTGCCAGCAGTTTATCTGGGACAGGGTATGAGCAGTTCTTC. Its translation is CASSLSGTGYEQFF.

CDR3 DNA sequence: TGTGCCAGCAGCCCTTCGGGGAGGGCCGGGGAGCTGTTTTTT. Its translation: CASSPSGRAGELFF. The gene calls are TRBV7-9 and TRBJ2-2; 7 nucleotides align to TRBD2. The CDR3 totals 14 residues. The germline V gene encodes CDR1 SEHNR and CDR2 FQNEAQ (reference sequence). The ends lost 5 bases at V and 6 bases at J; junction bases unmatched: 6.

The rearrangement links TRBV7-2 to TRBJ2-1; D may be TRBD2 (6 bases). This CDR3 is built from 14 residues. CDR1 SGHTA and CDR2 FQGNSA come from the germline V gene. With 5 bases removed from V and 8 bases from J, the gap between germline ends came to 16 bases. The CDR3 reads CASSDTGLWHEQFF. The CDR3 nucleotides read TGTGCCAGCAGCGATACGGGACTCTGGCATGAGCAGTTCTTC.

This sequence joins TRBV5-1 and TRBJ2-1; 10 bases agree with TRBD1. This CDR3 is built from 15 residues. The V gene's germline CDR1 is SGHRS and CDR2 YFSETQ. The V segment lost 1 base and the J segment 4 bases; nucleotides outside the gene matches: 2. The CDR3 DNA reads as TGCGCCAGCAGCTTGAGACAGGGGGCGTACAATGAGCAGTTCTTC. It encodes CASSLRQGAYNEQFF.

CDR3 sequence reads: CASSPLGGLGAGELFF. The CDR3 nucleotides read TGTGCCAGCAGCCCTCTCGGGGGGCTCGGCGCCGGGGAGCTGTTTTTT. The V call is TRBV7-2, the J call TRBJ2-2, with D maybe TRBD2 (7 bases). CDR1 is SGHTA and CDR2 is FQGNSA in the germline V gene. The CDR3 is 16 residues long. The V end lost 5 bases, the J end lost 6 bases, and 19 bases lay between the germline ends.

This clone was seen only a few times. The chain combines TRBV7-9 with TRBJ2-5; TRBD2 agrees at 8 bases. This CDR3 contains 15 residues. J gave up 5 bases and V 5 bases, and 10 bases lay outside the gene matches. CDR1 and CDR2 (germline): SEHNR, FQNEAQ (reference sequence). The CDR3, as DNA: TGTGCCAGCAGCCCCCCGGGACTAGGGACGGAGACCCAGTACTTC. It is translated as CASSPPGLGTETQYF.

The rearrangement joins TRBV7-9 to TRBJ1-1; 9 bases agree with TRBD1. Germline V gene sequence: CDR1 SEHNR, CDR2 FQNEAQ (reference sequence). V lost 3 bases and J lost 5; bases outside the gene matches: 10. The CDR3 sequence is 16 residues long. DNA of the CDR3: TGTGCCAGCAGCTTTCGGGGACAGGGCTTCGAGACTGAAGCTTTCTTT. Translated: CASSFRGQGFETEAFF.

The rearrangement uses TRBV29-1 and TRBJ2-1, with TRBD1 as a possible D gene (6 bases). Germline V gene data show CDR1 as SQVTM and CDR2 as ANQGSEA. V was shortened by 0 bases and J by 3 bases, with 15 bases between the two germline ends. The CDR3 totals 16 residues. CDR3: CSVEDRVGADYNEQFF. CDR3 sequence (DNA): TGCAGCGTTGAAGATCGGGTGGGGGCCGACTACAATGAGCAGTTCTTC.

The CDR3 protein is CAISGLGESYNEQFF. The CDR3 DNA follows: TGTGCCATCAGTGGCCTCGGAGAATCCTACAATGAGCAGTTCTTC. The chain has TRBV10-3 and TRBJ2-1; D unresolved. CDR3 size: 15 residues. Germline CDR1 and CDR2: ENHRY and SYGVKD. The V gene lost 4 bases and the J gene lost 1 base, with 11 bases spanning the gap.

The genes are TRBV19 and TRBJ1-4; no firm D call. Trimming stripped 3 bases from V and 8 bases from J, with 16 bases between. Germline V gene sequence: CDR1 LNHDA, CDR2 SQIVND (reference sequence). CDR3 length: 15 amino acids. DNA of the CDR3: TGTGCCAGTAGTATTGGATCGGCAGCGGGAGAAAAACTGTTTTTT. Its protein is CASSIGSAAGEKLFF.

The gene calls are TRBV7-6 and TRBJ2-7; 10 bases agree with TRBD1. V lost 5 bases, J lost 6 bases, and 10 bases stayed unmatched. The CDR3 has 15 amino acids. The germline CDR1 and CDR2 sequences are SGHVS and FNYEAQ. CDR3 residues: CASSPTGTGVTEQYF. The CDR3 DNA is TGTGCCAGCAGCCCTACGGGGACAGGGGTTACCGAGCAGTACTTC.

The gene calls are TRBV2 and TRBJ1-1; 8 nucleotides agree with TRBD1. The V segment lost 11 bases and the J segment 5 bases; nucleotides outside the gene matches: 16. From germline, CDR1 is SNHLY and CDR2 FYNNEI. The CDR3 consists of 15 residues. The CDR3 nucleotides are TGTGCCGGGAGACCAGGGGGCTCATCGAGGACTGAAGCTTTCTTT. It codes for CAGRPGGSSRTEAFF.

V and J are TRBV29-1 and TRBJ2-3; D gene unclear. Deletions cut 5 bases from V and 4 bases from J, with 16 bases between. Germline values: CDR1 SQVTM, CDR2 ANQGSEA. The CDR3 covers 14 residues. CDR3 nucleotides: TGCAGCGTTATCGCACTACAAATCGCAGATACGCAGTATTTT. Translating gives CSVIALQIADTQYF.

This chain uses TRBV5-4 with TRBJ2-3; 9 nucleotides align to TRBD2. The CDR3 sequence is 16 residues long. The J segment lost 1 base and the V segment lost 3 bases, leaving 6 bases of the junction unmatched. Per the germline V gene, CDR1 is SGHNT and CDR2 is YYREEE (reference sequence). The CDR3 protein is CASSYKRGVGTDTQYF. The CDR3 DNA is TGTGCCAGCAGCTACAAGCGGGGGGTTGGCACAGATACGCAGTATTTT.